This entry lists 8 T cell receptor beta chains sequenced from one sample in a study of identical twins (dated by TCRdb to the mid-2010s). To prepare the library, 5' RACE was applied. Data came from an Illumina HiSeq 2000. TCRdb's own reprocessing of the public reads used fastp at Q25 and MiXCR and kept productive beta chains. For every CDR3 protein sequence, its rows merge into one entry that carries the most common genes and DNA. For this sample the table gives hundreds of thousands of distinct CDR3 sequences, of which around 7.6% were detected only once. The ten largest clones add up to about 5.6% of the sample. This sample also appeared in a second study, on yellow fever vaccine responses in identical twins.

The sequenced sample was CD8+ T cells sorted from blood. The receptors derive from a woman aged 18-29 years in good health.

This sequence joins TRBV5-1 and TRBJ2-3, with 8 bases that match TRBD2. Germline V gene sequence: CDR1 SGHRS, CDR2 YFSETQ. The CDR3 is 14 residues long. After removal of 0 bases from V and 4 bases from J, the junction contained 1 base not matched to a gene. This chain's CDR3 is CASSLETSADTQYF. The CDR3 bases are TGCGCCAGCAGCTTGGAGACTAGCGCAGATACGCAGTATTTT.

A few counts support this clonotype. The chain links TRBV27 to TRBJ1-1; D gene unclear. This CDR3 spans 15 amino acids. In germline, CDR1 is MNHEY, CDR2 SMNVEV (reference sequence). V was cut by 0 bases and J by 2 bases, with 10 bases left in between. CDR3 protein: CASSLSRGANTEAFF. CDR3 bases: TGTGCCAGCAGTTTATCCCGAGGAGCAAACACTGAAGCTTTCTTT.

In its sample, this clonotype was seen a few times. The chain has TRBV6-2 or TRBV6-3 and TRBJ2-3; D perhaps matches TRBD2 (6 bases). Trimming removed 5 bases at V and 6 bases at J, with 27 bases between. The CDR3 extends over 18 amino acids. Germline V gene data show CDR1 as MNHEY and CDR2 as SVGEGT. The CDR3 here is CASSAGPFDDSFFDTQYF. The CDR3 DNA sequence: TGTGCCAGCAGTGCGGGACCCTTCGACGATTCGTTTTTTGATACGCAGTATTTT.

This clonotype has a handful of counts. The chain is built from TRBV4-1 and TRBJ1-1, with D unresolved. V was clipped by 0 bases and J by 8 bases, with 13 bases between them. The CDR3 extends over 14 amino acids. CDR1 and CDR2 from the germline V gene are MGHRA and YSYEKL. CDR3 residues: CASSQEEGNKEAFF. CDR3 nucleotide sequence: TGCGCCAGCAGCCAAGAAGAGGGTAACAAAGAAGCTTTCTTT.

The rearrangement joins TRBV2 to TRBJ2-1; TRBD2 agrees at 9 bases. This CDR3 region has 15 residues. The V segment lost 5 bases and the J segment 8 bases; nucleotides outside the gene matches: 10. Looked up from germline, CDR1 is SNHLY and CDR2 is FYNNEI. CDR3 amino acids: CASSLAGAEGDEQFF. The CDR3 nucleotides read TGTGCCAGCAGTTTAGCGGGGGCTGAGGGGGATGAGCAGTTCTTC.

This clonotype was recorded many times. This chain joins TRBV20-1 and TRBJ1-1; no firm D call. Trimming left V 3 bases short and J 6 bases short, with 5 bases between. CDR1 DFQATT and CDR2 SNEGSKA come from the germline V gene (reference sequence). The length of the CDR3 is 10 residues. DNA for the CDR3: TGCAGTGCTAGGGCGTCTGAAGCTTTCTTT. Residues: CSARASEAFF.

The chain couples TRBV12-3 or TRBV12-4 to TRBJ2-3; D possibly uses TRBD1 or TRBD2 (5 bases each). The CDR3 contains 14 residues. V dropped 10 bases and J dropped 6 bases, with 20 bases sitting between them. The CDR3 is CATEPGPPQDTQYF. The CDR3, as DNA: TGTGCCACCGAACCGGGACCACCGCAGGATACGCAGTATTTT.

This clonotype was counted between two and nine times. The V gene is TRBV27, the J gene TRBJ1-1, with D hard to call. This CDR3 is 14 amino acids long. Germline V lookup: CDR1 MNHEY, CDR2 SMNVEV (reference sequence). The V end was cut by 3 bases, the J end by 0 bases, with 8 bases between. The DNA of the CDR3 is TGTGCCAGCAGTTTGGTGTCTTTGAACACTGAAGCTTTCTTT. This codes for CASSLVSLNTEAFF.